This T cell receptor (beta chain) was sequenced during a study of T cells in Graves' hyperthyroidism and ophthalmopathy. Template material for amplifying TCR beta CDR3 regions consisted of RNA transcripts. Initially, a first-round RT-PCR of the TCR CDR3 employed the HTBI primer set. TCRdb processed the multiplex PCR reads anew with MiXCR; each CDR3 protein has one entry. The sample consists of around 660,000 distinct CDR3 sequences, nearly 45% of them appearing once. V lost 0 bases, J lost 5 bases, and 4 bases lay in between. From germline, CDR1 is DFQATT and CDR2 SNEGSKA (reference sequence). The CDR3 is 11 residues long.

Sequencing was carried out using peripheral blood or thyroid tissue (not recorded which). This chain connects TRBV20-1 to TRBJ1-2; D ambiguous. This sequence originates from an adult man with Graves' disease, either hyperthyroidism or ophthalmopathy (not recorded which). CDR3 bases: TGCAGTGCTAGAGACAAATATGGCTACACCTTC. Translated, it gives CSARDKYGYTF.